Listed below are T cell receptor beta chains from one sample, sequenced in a study of CD8 T cells in ankylosing spondylitis. Via MiXCR, TCRdb re-called the 5' RACE reads, giving one row per CDR3 protein. The repertoire has 650,000 to 800,000 distinct CDR3 sequences, roughly 20% of them found once; the top ten carry around 19%. The sequenced material came from blood, either unsorted or a sorted T cell fraction (not recorded which). The receptor set was obtained from a male donor with ankylosing spondylitis. CDR3s include the opening cysteine and the closing phenylalanine or tryptophan. D genes are given only for firm matches. Clone size, where shown, is once, few, many, or a class for clones that have expanded.

J gene,V gene,clone size,D gene,CDR3 DNA,CDR3 protein
TRBJ2-5,TRBV4-3,NA,TRBD1,TGCGCCAGCAGCCCGGGACAGGATATTCAAGAGACCCAGTACTTC,CASSPGQDIQETQYF
TRBJ2-3,TRBV20-1,once,TRBD1,TGCAGTGCTCTCGACAGGGGTCGGGTTGATACGCAGTATTTT,CSALDRGRVDTQYF
TRBJ2-1,TRBV9,once,TRBD1,TGTGCCAGCAGCGTAAATCGGGACAGGGGGCGATACGAGCAGTTCTTC,CASSVNRDRGRYEQFF
TRBJ2-7,TRBV6-5,NA,NA,TGTGCCAGCAGTTATACCACGCCCATTTTCGGGTACGAGCAGTACTTC,CASSYTTPIFGYEQYF
TRBJ1-6,TRBV12-3/TRBV12-4,NA,TRBD1,TGTGCCAGCAGGACCGGGACAGTTAATTCACCCCTCCACTTT,CASRTGTVNSPLHF
TRBJ2-3,TRBV10-3,few,NA,TGTGCCATCAGGGACGCGGGCCGATCAGATACGCAGTATTTT,CAIRDAGRSDTQYF
TRBJ2-3,TRBV18,NA,TRBD1,TGTGCCAGCTCAGCGGGACAGGCCACTCGCACAGATACGCAGTATTTT,CASSAGQATRTDTQYF
TRBJ1-1,TRBV28,NA,TRBD1,TGTGCCAGCAGTTTCTTAGGACAGGGGGACACTGAAGCTTTCTTT,CASSFLGQGDTEAFF
TRBJ2-3,TRBV20-1,NA,NA,TGCAGTGCTATCTTCCCTGGCACAGATACGCAGTATTTT,CSAIFPGTDTQYF
TRBJ1-3,TRBV6-1,NA,NA,TGTGCCAGCAGAAGCTCCCGACGGACCTCTGGAAACACCATATATTTT,CASRSSRRTSGNTIYF
TRBJ1-5,TRBV7-2,NA,TRBD1,TGTGCCAGCAGCCCCAAGGACAGGGGAAGCAATCAGCCCCAGCATTTT,CASSPKDRGSNQPQHF
TRBJ1-1,TRBV20-1,NA,NA,TGCAGTGCTAGATCCGGGACAATGAACACTGAAGCTTTCTTT,CSARSGTMNTEAFF
TRBJ2-2,TRBV4-1,NA,TRBD1,TGCGCCAGTGCCGGGACAGGGGGCACCGGGGAGCTGTTTTTT,CASAGTGGTGELFF
TRBJ1-2,TRBV19,NA,NA,TGTGCCAGTAGTATAGCAGGGATCGAGGTCTATGGCTACACCTTC,CASSIAGIEVYGYTF
TRBJ2-3,TRBV4-2,NA,NA,TGTGCCAGCAGCCAAGTTGGGGCAGTTACAGATACGCAGTATTTT,CASSQVGAVTDTQYF
TRBJ2-1,TRBV6-2/TRBV6-3,NA,TRBD2,TGTGCCAGCAGTTACCGGGCGGGAGCGGTTGAGCAGTTCTTC,CASSYRAGAVEQFF
TRBJ1-2,TRBV11-2,NA,NA,TGTGCCAGCAGCCCCCGGATCGCCGCTACTAACTATGGCTACACCTTC,CASSPRIAATNYGYTF
TRBJ2-1,TRBV12-3/TRBV12-4,NA,TRBD2,TGTGCCAGCAGCTTAGATTCAGCGGGGTTTTCGCGGCAGTTCTTC,CASSLDSAGFSRQFF
TRBJ1-1,TRBV4-1,NA,NA,TGCGCCAGCAGCCAAGAGGGGGATGGATTGATGAACACTGAAGCTTTCTTT,CASSQEGDGLMNTEAFF
TRBJ2-5,TRBV7-9,NA,TRBD2,TGTGCCAGCAGTTTCCCCAAGGGGGAGCGGGAGAAGGAGACCCAGTACTTC,CASSFPKGEREKETQYF
TRBJ2-5,TRBV4-1,NA,TRBD1,TGCGCCAGCAGCCACCTCGACAGGGCCCTTGGGGCCCAGTACTTC,CASSHLDRALGAQYF
TRBJ1-4,TRBV4-1,NA,NA,TGCGCCAGCAGCCCCCTTGGCGCAACTAATGAAAAACTGTTTTTT,CASSPLGATNEKLFF
TRBJ2-7,TRBV20-1,NA,TRBD2,TGCAGTGCTAGAGATGGGCTAGCGGGACAGCAGTACTTC,CSARDGLAGQQYF
TRBJ2-7,TRBV4-3,few,NA,TGCGCCAGCAGCCAAGAGAGCGGGCCCTCCTACGAGCAGTACTTC,CASSQESGPSYEQYF
TRBJ1-1,TRBV4-2,many,NA,TGTGCCAGCAGCCAAAGGGAGTCACTAGCCCTGAACACTGAAGCTTTCTTT,CASSQRESLALNTEAFF
TRBJ2-1,TRBV29-1,NA,NA,TGCAGCGGCTGGGGAGGGGACAATCCACATGAGCAGTTCTTC,CSGWGGDNPHEQFF
TRBJ2-1,TRBV11-2,NA,NA,TGTGCCAGCAGCTTCGAACAATTGTACAATGAGCAGTTCTTC,CASSFEQLYNEQFF
TRBJ2-5,TRBV2,NA,TRBD1,TGTGCCAGCAGTGATCCGGGGGACAGGGGAACCCAGTACTTC,CASSDPGDRGTQYF
TRBJ2-1,TRBV20-1,NA,NA,TGCAGTGCTAGTGGGAGAGTACACAATGAGCAGTTCTTC,CSASGRVHNEQFF
TRBJ1-1,TRBV12-3/TRBV12-4,few,TRBD1,TGTGCCAGCAGTCCCGGGACAGAGAGCACTGAAGCTTTCTTT,CASSPGTESTEAFF
TRBJ2-5,TRBV9,NA,NA,TGTGCCAGCAGCGGAAATACTGGGGGTTCAGAGACCCAGTACTTC,CASSGNTGGSETQYF
TRBJ1-1,TRBV25-1,few,NA,TGTGCCAGCAGTGAATATAGACGGGGCGCTGAAGCTTTCTTT,CASSEYRRGAEAFF
TRBJ1-2,TRBV2,NA,NA,TGTGCCAGCACCCGCCAACAGGGTCTCTATGGCTACACCTTC,CASTRQQGLYGYTF
TRBJ2-1,TRBV5-1,NA,NA,TGCGCCAGCAGCACCGTGACGGGAAAGTACAATGAGCAGTTCTTC,CASSTVTGKYNEQFF
TRBJ2-7,TRBV4-2,NA,NA,TGTGCCAGCAGCCAAGAGTTAGCTCCCCCGCCCTACGAGCAGTACTTC,CASSQELAPPPYEQYF
TRBJ1-6,TRBV27,few,NA,TGTGCCAGCAGTCGCGCTGCGGGGGGCAATCGCTCACCCCTCCACTTT,CASSRAAGGNRSPLHF
TRBJ1-2,TRBV12-3/TRBV12-4,many,NA,TGTGCCAGCAGTTTATCCCTCCAACTGACAGCTAACTATGGCTACACCTTC,CASSLSLQLTANYGYTF
TRBJ1-6,TRBV6-2/TRBV6-3,few,TRBD1,TGTGCCAGCAGTTACTCGCCCGGACAGGTGGATAATTCACCCCTCCACTTT,CASSYSPGQVDNSPLHF
TRBJ2-3,TRBV11-1,NA,TRBD2,TGTGCCAGCAGCTCCCCCATACCACTAGCGGGAGAAACAGATACGCAGTATTTT,CASSSPIPLAGETDTQYF
TRBJ2-3,TRBV4-3,once,NA,TGCGCCAGCAGCCAAGCAAAGACGCGTGGCACAGATACGCAGTATTTT,CASSQAKTRGTDTQYF
TRBJ2-1,TRBV20-1,few,TRBD1,TGCAGTGCTAGGGACAGGGGGATCGGGGAGCAGTTCTTC,CSARDRGIGEQFF
TRBJ2-1,TRBV7-8,NA,TRBD2,TGTGCCAGCAGCTTAGGGGGACTAGCGAATGAGCAGTTCTTC,CASSLGGLANEQFF
TRBJ1-2,TRBV28,NA,NA,TGTGCCAGCAGGCGTAGGTCCTATGGCTACACCTTC,CASRRRSYGYTF
TRBJ1-5,TRBV6-2/TRBV6-3,NA,NA,TGTGCCAGCAGTTACTCGGGGGGCATGCCCCAGCATTTT,CASSYSGGMPQHF
TRBJ2-3,TRBV4-3,once,TRBD2,TGCGCCAGCAGCACCCGGACTAGCGGGAGAGCAGATACGCAGTATTTT,CASSTRTSGRADTQYF